This T cell receptor beta chain is from a study of cytomegalovirus exposure and HLA in healthy donors. Study-wide results and caveats: Sequencing depth across donors, presence/absence analyses assumed, was roughly uniform. Some highly shared sequence variants likely arose as a pipeline artifact.

The study ran its PCR with 60 Vbeta and 13 Jbeta primers. Profiling relied on immunoSEQ multiplex PCR, and the TCRdb table lists in-frame clones only, not all of them. The table lists roughly 120,000 clones, about 90% of them singletons, with about 1.8% in the top ten. As regards this clone: What it recognizes is unknown.

Germline CDR1 LGHNA, CDR2 YSLEER. The CDR3 has 15 residues. V lost 0 bases and J lost 4, with 9 bases in between. The source material was PBMCs. The chain carries TRBV4-3 and TRBJ2-2; maybe TRBD1 (6 bases). This TCR derives from a man aged 40-49 years in good health and CMV-seronegative. The CDR3, as DNA: TGCGCCAGCAGCCAAGATCAGGGGACCACCGGGGAGCTGTTTTTT. It yields the protein CASSQDQGTTGELFF.